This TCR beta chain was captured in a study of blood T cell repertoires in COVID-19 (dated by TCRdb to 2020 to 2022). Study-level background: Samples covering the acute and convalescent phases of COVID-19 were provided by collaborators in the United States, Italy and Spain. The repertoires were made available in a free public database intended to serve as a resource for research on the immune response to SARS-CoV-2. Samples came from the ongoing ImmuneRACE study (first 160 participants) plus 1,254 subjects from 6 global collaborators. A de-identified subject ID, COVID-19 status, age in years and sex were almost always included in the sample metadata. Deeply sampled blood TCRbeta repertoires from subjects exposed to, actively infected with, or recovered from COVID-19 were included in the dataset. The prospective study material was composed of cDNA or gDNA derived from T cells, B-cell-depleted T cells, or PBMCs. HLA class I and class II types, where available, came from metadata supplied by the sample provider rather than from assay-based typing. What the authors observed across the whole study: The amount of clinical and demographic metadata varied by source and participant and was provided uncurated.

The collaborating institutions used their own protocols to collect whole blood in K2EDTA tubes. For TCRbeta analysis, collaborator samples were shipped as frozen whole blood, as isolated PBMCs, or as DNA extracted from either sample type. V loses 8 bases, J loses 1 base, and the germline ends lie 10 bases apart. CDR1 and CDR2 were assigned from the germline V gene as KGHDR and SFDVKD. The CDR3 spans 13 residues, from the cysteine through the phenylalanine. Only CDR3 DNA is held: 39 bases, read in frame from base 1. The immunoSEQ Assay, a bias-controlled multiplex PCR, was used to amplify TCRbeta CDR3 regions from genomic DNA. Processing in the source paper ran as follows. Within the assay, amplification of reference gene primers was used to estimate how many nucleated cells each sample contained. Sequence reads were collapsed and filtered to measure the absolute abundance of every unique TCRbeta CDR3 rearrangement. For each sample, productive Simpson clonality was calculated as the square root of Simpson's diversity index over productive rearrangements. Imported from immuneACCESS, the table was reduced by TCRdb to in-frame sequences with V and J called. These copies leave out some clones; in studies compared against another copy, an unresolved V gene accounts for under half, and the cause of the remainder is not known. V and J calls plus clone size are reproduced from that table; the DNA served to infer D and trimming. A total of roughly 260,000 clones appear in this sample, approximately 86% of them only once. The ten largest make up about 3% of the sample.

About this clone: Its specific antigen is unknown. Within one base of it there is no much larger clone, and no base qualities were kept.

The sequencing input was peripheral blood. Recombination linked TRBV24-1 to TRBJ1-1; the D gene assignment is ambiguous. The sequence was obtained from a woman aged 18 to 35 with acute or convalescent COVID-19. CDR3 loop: CATNSGENTEAFF. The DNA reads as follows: TGTGCCACCAACTCCGGAGAGAACACTGAAGCTTTCTTT.